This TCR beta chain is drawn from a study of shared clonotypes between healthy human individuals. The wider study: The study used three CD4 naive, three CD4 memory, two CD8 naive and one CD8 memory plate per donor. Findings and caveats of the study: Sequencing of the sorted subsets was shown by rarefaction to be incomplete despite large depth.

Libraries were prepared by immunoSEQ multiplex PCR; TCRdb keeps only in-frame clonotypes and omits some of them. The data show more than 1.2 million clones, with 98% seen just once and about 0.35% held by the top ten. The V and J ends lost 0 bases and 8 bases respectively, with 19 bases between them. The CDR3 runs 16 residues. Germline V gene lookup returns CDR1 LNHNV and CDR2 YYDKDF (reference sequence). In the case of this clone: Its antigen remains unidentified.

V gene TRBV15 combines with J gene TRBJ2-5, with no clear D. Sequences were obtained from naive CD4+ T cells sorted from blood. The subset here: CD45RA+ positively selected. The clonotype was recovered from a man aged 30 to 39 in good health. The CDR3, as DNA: TGTGCCACCAGCAGAGACCACCAAGCTCCCAAGAGAACCCAGTACTTC. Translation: CATSRDHQAPKRTQYF.